The 20 T cell receptor beta chains given below trace back to one sample, sequenced in a study of blood T cell repertoires in COVID-19. Using immunoSEQ multiplex PCR, the repertoire was profiled, and TCRdb retains in-frame clones only, with some absent. The sample shows 150,000 or so clones, around 87% of them seen only once. The source material was peripheral blood. Receptor source: a man aged 80 or over with acute or convalescent COVID-19.

The chain carries TRBV25-1 and TRBJ1-1, with TRBD1 matching 8 bases. This CDR3 spans 15 amino acids. The trim removed 1 base at V and 1 base at J, leaving 2 bases unmatched. In germline, CDR1 is MGHDK, CDR2 SYGVNS. CDR3: CASSELDRANTEAFF. The CDR3 region has the DNA TGTGCCAGCAGTGAATTGGACAGGGCGAACACTGAAGCTTTCTTT.

The CDR3 nucleotides read TGTGCCAGCAGCACGGGACAGCTAAACACCGGGGAGCTGTTTTTT. Protein: CASSTGQLNTGELFF. V usage is TRBV5-5 and J usage is TRBJ2-2; 7 positions match TRBD1. This CDR3 is built from 15 residues. Per the germline V gene, CDR1 is SGHKS and CDR2 is YYEKEE (reference sequence). V dropped 4 bases and J dropped 2; count of bases not matched to a gene: 5.

The chain joins TRBV5-1 to TRBJ1-1, with TRBD1 matching over 11 bases. Trimming removed 4 bases from V and 3 bases from J; junction bases left unmatched: 8. This CDR3 is 16 amino acids long. The V gene's germline CDR1 is SGHRS and CDR2 YFSETQ. DNA of the CDR3: TGCGCCAGCAGCCTAGGGACAGGGGGTTTTGACACTGAAGCTTTCTTT. Translating it yields CASSLGTGGFDTEAFF.

The V call is TRBV19, the J call TRBJ1-3, with TRBD1 matching 7 bases. The CDR3 is 16 residues long. Germline loops: CDR1 LNHDA, CDR2 SQIVND (reference sequence). Losses at the gene ends were 3 bases for V and 2 bases for J; bases not matched to a gene: 7. CDR3 bases: TGTGCCAGTAGTATCCTACAGGGGTTTGCTGGAAACACCATATATTTT. It specifies CASSILQGFAGNTIYF. The complete variable domain, with remaining parts taken from reference TRBV19 and TRBJ1-3, reads DGGITQSPKYLFRKEGQNVTLSCEQNLNHDAMYWYRQDPGQGLRLIYYSQIVNDFQKGDIAEGYSVSREKKESFPLTVTSAQKNPTAFYLCASSILQGFAGNTIYFGEGSWLTVV.

V usage is TRBV6-5 and J usage is TRBJ1-2; the D gene is possibly TRBD1 (6 bases). CDR3 length: 14 amino acids. Germline V gives CDR1 MNHEY, CDR2 SVGAGI. Trimming removed 6 bases at V and 0 bases at J, with 11 bases between. This chain's CDR3 is CASRGTPANYGYTF. The CDR3 DNA sequence: TGTGCCAGCAGGGGGACACCAGCTAACTATGGCTACACCTTC.

V gene TRBV29-1 combines with J gene TRBJ1-4, with D perhaps TRBD1 (5 bases). Deletions cut 7 bases from V and 1 base from J, with 10 bases between. Germline V lookup: CDR1 SQVTM, CDR2 ANQGSEA. This CDR3 comprises 13 residues. The CDR3 spells CSAMGGTNEKLFF. For the CDR3, the DNA is TGCAGCGCCATGGGGGGAACTAATGAAAAACTGTTTTTT. Variable domain in full (rest from reference TRBV29-1 and TRBJ1-4): SAVISQKPSRDICQRGTSLTIQCQVDSQVTMMFWYRQQPGQSLTLIATANQGSEATYESGFVIDKFPISRPNLTFSTLTVSNMSPEDSSIYLCSAMGGTNEKLFFGSGTQLSVL.

A single count supports this clone. This chain joins TRBV30 and TRBJ1-2; D perhaps matches TRBD1 (5 bases). Deletions cut 1 base from V and 4 bases from J, with 7 bases between. CDR3 size: 12 residues. Germline lookup yields CDR1 GTSNPN and CDR2 SVGIG (reference sequence). CDR3 protein: CAWSAGPYGYTF. CDR3 nucleotides: TGTGCCTGGAGTGCAGGGCCCTATGGCTACACCTTC.

The chain recombines TRBV5-1 with TRBJ1-2; 7 bases align to TRBD1. Trimming cost V 5 bases and J 7 bases; bases outside gene matches: 8. This CDR3 spans 13 amino acids. Per the germline V gene, CDR1 is SGHRS and CDR2 is YFSETQ. The CDR3 spells CASRPGTEPGYTF. The CDR3 nucleotides are TGCGCCAGCAGGCCTGGGACAGAACCTGGCTACACCTTC.

This rearrangement joins TRBV7-6 to TRBJ2-6; possible D gene TRBD2, 6 bases. The V gene lost 0 bases and the J gene lost 4 bases, with 10 bases spanning the gap. The CDR3 is 16 residues long. Germline CDR1 reads SGHVS; CDR2 reads FNYEAQ. The CDR3 loop reads CASSLAGGRGANVLTF. The CDR3 bases are TGTGCCAGCAGCTTAGCTGGGGGGAGAGGGGCCAACGTCCTGACTTTC.

V and J are TRBV19 and TRBJ1-5; D remains ambiguous. With 2 bases removed from V and 0 bases from J, the gap between germline ends came to 8 bases. The CDR3 spans 15 residues. In germline, CDR1 is LNHDA, CDR2 SQIVND (reference sequence). CDR3 in amino acids: CASSIPSYSNQPQHF. In DNA, the CDR3 is TGTGCCAGTAGTATACCCAGTTATAGCAATCAGCCCCAGCATTTT.

This clone was picked up a small number of times. The chain carries TRBV4-1 and TRBJ1-1; D remains ambiguous. V was shortened by 0 bases and J by 0 bases, with 8 bases between the two germline ends. Germline V lookup: CDR1 MGHRA, CDR2 YSYEKL. This CDR3 region has 15 residues. CDR3 amino acids: CASSQDWQMNTEAFF. CDR3 DNA: TGCGCCAGCAGCCAAGATTGGCAGATGAACACTGAAGCTTTCTTT.

The J gene is TRBJ1-4, the V gene TRBV2, with 9 positions matching TRBD1. There are 17 residues in the CDR3. Per germline, CDR1 SNHLY and CDR2 FYNNEI. The V and J ends lost 6 bases and 8 bases, in that order; junction bases with no gene match: 16. The CDR3 DNA reads as TGTGCCAGCAGCGCGAAACTGCCGGGACAGGGAGGCGAAAAACTGTTTTTT. This sequence encodes CASSAKLPGQGGEKLFF.

The V and J genes are TRBV3-1 (or the pseudogene TRBV3-2) and TRBJ2-3; no clear D gene. Germline V gene lookup returns CDR1 LGHDT and CDR2 YNNKEL (reference sequence). This CDR3 is 13 amino acids long. Trimming left V 6 bases short and J 0 bases short, with 7 bases between. The CDR3 here is CASSDTSTDTQYF. The CDR3 DNA follows: TGTGCCAGCAGTGATACTAGCACAGATACGCAGTATTTT.

This rearrangement joins TRBV29-1 to TRBJ2-1, with TRBD2 matching over 9 bases. Per germline, CDR1 SQVTM and CDR2 ANQGSEA. Unmatched junction bases numbered 8, after V lost 6 bases and J lost 5 bases. CDR3 length: 14 residues. Written as DNA, the CDR3 is TGCAGCGTCTACTCCGGGACTAGCAACAATGAGCAGTTCTTC. Residues: CSVYSGTSNNEQFF.

The chain couples TRBV2 to TRBJ2-5; possibly TRBD1 for D (6 bases). Germline V gene data show CDR1 as SNHLY and CDR2 as FYNNEI. The ends were cut back, 5 bases at V and 0 bases at J, with 13 bases in the middle. The CDR3 totals 15 residues. The CDR3 DNA is TGTGCCAGCAGTCAGGGGTTTTCCAACCAAGAGACCCAGTACTTC. This translates into CASSQGFSNQETQYF. Supplemented by reference TRBV2 and TRBJ2-5, the full variable domain reads EPEVTQTPSHQVTQMGQEVILRCVPISNHLYFYWYRQILGQKVEFLVSFYNNEISEKSEIFDDQFSVERPDGSNFTLKIRSTKLEDSAMYFCASSQGFSNQETQYFGPGTRLLVL.

The rearrangement links TRBV29-1 to TRBJ2-7; perhaps TRBD1 as D (6 bases). V lost 5 bases, J lost 5 bases, and 10 bases lay in between. CDR3 size: 11 residues. The V gene's germline CDR1 is SQVTM and CDR2 ANQGSEA. The CDR3 DNA sequence: TGCAGCGTTCTCAGGGACAACGAGCAGTACTTC. Residues: CSVLRDNEQYF.

This chain uses TRBV27 with TRBJ1-4, with TRBD1 matching over 9 bases. Trimming removed 3 bases from V and 6 bases from J; junction bases left unmatched: 5. The CDR3 runs to 15 residues. The germline gives CDR1 MNHEY, CDR2 SMNVEV (reference sequence). The CDR3 DNA reads as TGTGCCAGCAGTTTCCGGACAGGGGCCTATGAAAAACTGTTTTTT. Translating gives CASSFRTGAYEKLFF.

The V call is TRBV18, the J call TRBJ2-3; D call uncertain. V shed 3 bases and J shed 3 bases, with 13 bases lying between them. Germline CDR1 is KGHSH and CDR2 is LQKENI. This CDR3 is 15 amino acids long. CDR3 amino acids: CASSPSPRPTDTQYF. The CDR3 DNA reads TGTGCCAGCTCACCTTCGCCGCGGCCAACAGATACGCAGTATTTT.

The chain recombines TRBV6-1 with TRBJ2-5, with D possibly being TRBD2 (5 bases). V was shortened by 1 base and J by 3 bases, with 9 bases between the two germline ends. This CDR3 spans 14 amino acids. From germline, CDR1 is MNHNS and CDR2 SASEGT. CDR3 coding DNA: TGTGCCAGCAGTGAAGGTTCTAGCAAAGAGACCCAGTACTTC. Its protein product is CASSEGSSKETQYF.

The J gene is TRBJ1-6, the V gene TRBV28; D remains ambiguous. This CDR3 region has 14 residues. Looked up from germline, CDR1 is MDHEN and CDR2 is SYDVKM. V was trimmed by 4 bases and J by 8 bases, leaving 12 bases between them. The CDR3 nucleotides are TGTGCCAGCAGTTCCCCGGGATCCTATTCACCCCTCCACTTT. Translating it yields CASSSPGSYSPLHF.